Many counts were recorded for the clone carrying this T cell receptor beta chain. Sequencing runs each generated in excess of 180 million TCR-beta sequences derived from 15-18 subjects. In TCRdb, the 5' RACE reads were re-called with MiXCR into one record per CDR3 protein. The table shows fewer than 110,000 distinct CDR3 sequences, with 11% occurring only once. This record belongs to a study of neurological immune-mediated disorders. The time point: longitudinal time-point 3. Stored at -80 C, 2 million PBMCs were the source of the unsorted libraries. CDR3 size: 13 residues. V was pared by 5 bases and J by 6 bases, with 13 bases between.

The chain recombines TRBV12-3 or TRBV12-4 with TRBJ1-1, with D possibly being TRBD1 (6 bases). The TCR originated in a female donor with HTLV-1-associated myelopathy (HAM/TSP). The sample comprised PBMCs. DNA for the CDR3: TGTGCCAGCAGTACGGACAGAGCCCCTGAAGCTTTCTTT. Translation: CASSTDRAPEAFF.